The 19 T cell receptor beta chains in this list originate from one sample, sequenced in a study of cytomegalovirus exposure and HLA in healthy donors. A multiplex PCR was run with 60 Vbeta primers and 13 Jbeta primers. Produced via immunoSEQ multiplex PCR; TCRdb's table is partial and in-frame only. The sample consists of 85,000 to 130,000 clones, 65% to 90% of them appearing once. What was sequenced was PBMCs. The receptors were gathered from a man aged 50-59 years in good health and CMV-seronegative.

The V gene is TRBV5-1, the J gene TRBJ1-2; no clear D. Germline V gives CDR1 SGHRS, CDR2 YFSETQ. The CDR3 loop spans 13 amino acids. V was trimmed by 4 bases and J by 4 bases, leaving 11 bases between them. In DNA form, the CDR3 reads TGCGCCAGCAGCCCGATCCGGAGCTATGGCTACACCTTC. This encodes CASSPIRSYGYTF.

The V call is TRBV15, the J call TRBJ2-5, with D perhaps matching TRBD2 (6 bases). Germline V gene sequence: CDR1 LNHNV, CDR2 YYDKDF (reference sequence). Trimming removed 1 base at V and 5 bases at J, with 11 bases between. The CDR3 totals 14 residues. The CDR3 is CATSRAGGEETQYF. CDR3 sequence (DNA): TGTGCCACCAGCAGAGCGGGCGGGGAGGAGACCCAGTACTTC.

This CDR3 is CASSPRDRGQDTQYF. The CDR3 DNA reads as TGTGCCAGCTCACCACGGGACAGGGGCCAAGATACGCAGTATTTT. The chain recombines TRBV18 with TRBJ2-3; the match to TRBD1 covers 10 bases. Germline trimming cut 1 base from V and 5 bases from J; bases unmatched to any gene: 3. The CDR3 sequence is 15 residues long. In germline, CDR1 is KGHSH, CDR2 LQKENI.

V is TRBV2 and J is TRBJ1-2; D gene unclear. The V gene lost 4 bases and the J gene lost 8 bases, with 11 bases spanning the gap. CDR1 SNHLY and CDR2 FYNNEI come from the germline V gene. This CDR3 spans 12 amino acids. Here the CDR3 reads CASSVGEEGYTF. CDR3 DNA sequence: TGTGCCAGCAGTGTAGGAGAAGAGGGCTACACCTTC.

CDR3 coding DNA: TGCGCCAGCAGCCAAGAGGGGGAGAGGGGACTTTCCACAGATACGCAGTATTTT. The encoded protein is CASSQEGERGLSTDTQYF. The chain combines TRBV4-1 with TRBJ2-3; possible D gene TRBD2, 6 bases. This CDR3 contains 18 residues. CDR1 is MGHRA and CDR2 is YSYEKL in the germline V gene. Deletions cut 0 bases from V and 2 bases from J, with 18 bases between.

This rearrangement joins TRBV28 to TRBJ2-1; TRBD1 aligns across 9 bases. Unmatched junction bases numbered 5, after V lost 5 bases and J lost 3 bases. The germline V gene encodes CDR1 MDHEN and CDR2 SYDVKM. The CDR3 consists of 15 residues. CDR3 loop: CASSVPGQGYNEQFF. CDR3 DNA: TGTGCCAGCAGTGTACCGGGACAGGGCTACAATGAGCAGTTCTTC.

This sequence joins TRBV7-8 and TRBJ2-5, with TRBD2 matching 9 bases. Per germline, CDR1 SGHVS and CDR2 FQNEAQ. With V trimmed by 1 base and J by 4 bases, 10 bases remained unmatched. This CDR3 contains 17 residues. CDR3 nucleotides: TGTGCCAGCAGCTTAGTTCGTACCAGCGGGGGGCTAGAGACCCAGTACTTC. Amino acids: CASSLVRTSGGLETQYF.

The V gene is TRBV2, the J gene TRBJ2-5; D might be TRBD1 (5 bases). The germline V gene has CDR1 SNHLY and CDR2 FYNNEI. CDR3 length: 15 residues. V dropped 7 bases and J dropped 5 bases, with 20 bases sitting between them. The CDR3 DNA sequence: TGTGCCAGCAAGGAGCAGGACATAGCCTGGGAGACCCAGTACTTC. Translation gives CASKEQDIAWETQYF.

The rearrangement links TRBV7-8 to TRBJ2-2; a possible D gene is TRBD2 (5 bases). The CDR3 loop spans 15 amino acids. Germline CDR1 is SGHVS and CDR2 is FQNEAQ. The V gene lost 3 bases and the J gene lost 3 bases, with 11 bases spanning the gap. For the CDR3, the DNA is TGTGCCAGCAGCTTGATGGTGGGAGACACCGGGGAGCTGTTTTTT. Amino acid sequence: CASSLMVGDTGELFF. Complete variable domain (other parts from reference TRBV7-8 and TRBJ2-2): GAGVSQSPRYKVAKRGQDVALRCDPISGHVSLFWYQQALGQGPEFLTYFQNEAQLDKSGLPSDRFFAERPEGSVSTLKIQRTQQEDSAVYLCASSLMVGDTGELFFGEGSRLTVL.

The V and J genes are TRBV4-3 and TRBJ2-7; D unclear. V was pared by 1 base and J by 1 base, with 8 bases between. Germline V lookup: CDR1 LGHNA, CDR2 YSLEER. The CDR3 is 14 amino acids. The DNA for the CDR3 is TGCGCCAGCAGCCAAGGGTTGAGTTCCTACGAGCAGTACTTC. Protein product: CASSQGLSSYEQYF.

The rearrangement uses TRBV4-1 and TRBJ1-1; unclear D gene. The germline CDR1 and CDR2 sequences are MGHRA and YSYEKL. The CDR3 is made up of 15 amino acids. V was pared by 4 bases and J by 3 bases, with 15 bases between. CDR3 residues: CASSLTLMRDTEAFF. The CDR3, as DNA: TGCGCCAGCAGCCTCACATTAATGAGGGACACTGAAGCTTTCTTT.

The chain employs TRBV28 and TRBJ1-3; TRBD1 matches 9 bases. Per germline, CDR1 MDHEN and CDR2 SYDVKM. Trimming removed 8 bases from V and 3 bases from J; junction bases left unmatched: 5. CDR3 length equals 14 residues. CDR3 in DNA: TGTGCCAGCGGCAAGACAGGGGGTGGAAACACCATATATTTT. Translation: CASGKTGGGNTIYF. The variable domain in full, with the rest retrieved from reference TRBV28 and TRBJ1-3, is DVKVTQSSRYLVKRTGEKVFLECVQDMDHENMFWYRQDPGLGLRLIYFSYDVKMKEKGDIPEGYSVSREKKERFSLILESASTNQTSMYLCASGKTGGGNTIYFGEGSWLTVV.

This chain connects TRBV5-1 to TRBJ2-2; no definite D call. CDR3 size: 15 residues. Looked up from germline, CDR1 is SGHRS and CDR2 is YFSETQ. The germline V and J ends were trimmed by 4 bases and 1 base, with 11 bases remaining between them. The CDR3 here is CASSPLAENTGELFF. The CDR3, as DNA: TGCGCCAGCAGCCCCCTCGCAGAGAACACCGGGGAGCTGTTTTTT.

The V gene is TRBV7-9, the J gene TRBJ1-2; 7 bases line up with TRBD1. Germline V gives CDR1 SEHNR, CDR2 FQNEAQ (reference sequence). This CDR3 spans 16 amino acids. V was pared by 5 bases and J by 0 bases, with 9 bases of the junction left unmatched. The CDR3 loop is CASSPRGTVANYGYTF. The CDR3 coding sequence is TGTGCCAGCAGCCCTCGAGGGACAGTAGCTAACTATGGCTACACCTTC. The full variable domain, its missing parts supplied by reference TRBV7-9 and TRBJ1-2, is DTGVSQNPRHKITKRGQNVTFRCDPISEHNRLYWYRQTLGQGPEFLTYFQNEAQLEKSRLLSDRFSAERPKGSFSTLEIQRTEQGDSAMYLCASSPRGTVANYGYTFGSGTRLTVV.

The chain uses TRBV2 and TRBJ2-5, with 7 bases fitting TRBD2. The CDR3 has 14 residues. Trimming took 3 bases from V and 5 from J; bases not matched to a gene: 6. Germline CDR1 reads SNHLY; CDR2 reads FYNNEI. The CDR3 reads CASSEVWGGETQYF. Here the CDR3 DNA reads TGTGCCAGCAGTGAGGTGTGGGGGGGGGAGACCCAGTACTTC. Full variable domain (outside the CDR3, taken from reference TRBV2 and TRBJ2-5): EPEVTQTPSHQVTQMGQEVILRCVPISNHLYFYWYRQILGQKVEFLVSFYNNEISEKSEIFDDQFSVERPDGSNFTLKIRSTKLEDSAMYFCASSEVWGGETQYFGPGTRLLVL.

CDR3 region: CATSIYPRPGGTEAFF. The CDR3 region has the DNA TGTGCCACCAGCATCTACCCTCGGCCGGGGGGCACTGAAGCTTTCTTT. This chain joins TRBV15 and TRBJ1-1, with D perhaps TRBD1 (5 bases). V gave up 4 bases and J gave up 4 bases, with 19 bases separating them. CDR1 is LNHNV, CDR2 YYDKDF, per germline (reference sequence). The CDR3 covers 16 residues.

This chain links TRBV7-2 with TRBJ1-1, with D possibly being TRBD1 (6 bases). The CDR3 extends over 15 amino acids. Between the trimmed V and J ends, which lost 5 bases and 0 bases, there was a span of 13 bases. From germline, CDR1 is SGHTA and CDR2 FQGNSA. CDR3 DNA sequence: TGTGCCAGCAGCGATGGGACACGGGTGAACACTGAAGCTTTCTTT. Translation: CASSDGTRVNTEAFF.

The chain has TRBV13 and TRBJ1-1; D gene uncertain. Trimming shortened V by 5 bases and J by 3 bases, and 4 bases separated the two germline ends. CDR1 PRHDT and CDR2 FYEKMQ come from the germline V gene (reference sequence). The CDR3 totals 11 residues. Here the CDR3 DNA reads TGTGCCAGCAGCCCAGACACTGAAGCTTTCTTT. Encoded protein: CASSPDTEAFF. The whole variable domain, remainder taken from reference TRBV13 and TRBJ1-1, is AAGVIQSPRHLIKEKRETATLKCYPIPRHDTVYWYQQGPGQDPQFLISFYEKMQSDKGSIPDRFSAQQFSDYHSELNMSSLELGDSALYFCASSPDTEAFFGQGTRLTVV.

The chain links TRBV11-3 to TRBJ2-7; 9 nucleotides match TRBD2. This CDR3 is built from 16 residues. After removal of 6 bases from V and 0 bases from J, the junction contained 9 bases not matched to a gene. Germline V gives CDR1 SGHNT, CDR2 YENEEA. The CDR3 loop is CASRVRLAAVSYEQYF. CDR3 DNA sequence: TGTGCCAGCAGAGTGAGACTAGCGGCCGTCTCCTACGAGCAGTACTTC.